The 5 T cell receptor beta chains given below trace back to one sample, sequenced in a study of shared clonotypes between healthy human individuals (TCRdb year 2020). The method behind the library was the immunoSEQ multiplex PCR assay. TCRdb re-hosts the immuneACCESS table, in-frame sequences only. Its copies lack some clones; in the studies checked, an unresolved V gene accounts for under half of them, and the cause for the rest is not known. A total of 2 million to 3 million clones appear in this sample, over 85% of them only once. The ten biggest clones cover over 0.12% of the sample. The sequenced material came from naive CD4+ T cells sorted from blood. This specimen's cell subset or site label, interpreted: CD45RA+ positively selected. The receptors shown here come from a man younger than 30 in good health.

This sequence joins TRBV28 and TRBJ2-7; TRBD2 matches at 8 bases. The CDR3 runs to 19 residues. With V trimmed by 5 bases and J by 2 bases, 20 bases remained unmatched. From germline, CDR1 is MDHEN and CDR2 SYDVKM. CDR3 sequence reads: CASSPRFRRSSGPTYEQYF. CDR3 coding DNA: TGTGCCAGCAGTCCCCGTTTCCGCCGTTCTAGCGGGCCAACCTACGAGCAGTACTTC.

The J gene is TRBJ2-5, the V gene TRBV30; D possibly corresponds to TRBD1 (5 bases). Germline V gives CDR1 GTSNPN, CDR2 SVGIG (reference sequence). This CDR3 comprises 12 residues. Trimming removed 0 bases at V and 4 bases at J, with 6 bases between. In DNA, the CDR3 is TGTGCCTGGAGTGTACAGGCAGAGACCCAGTACTTC. Translating gives CAWSVQAETQYF.

This chain joins TRBV5-4 and TRBJ1-1, with TRBD1 as a possible D gene (5 bases). From germline, CDR1 is SGHNT and CDR2 YYREEE (reference sequence). Trimming cost V 4 bases and J 5 bases, with 18 bases left between them. CDR3 size: 15 residues. The CDR3 loop reads CASSPPPRGGTEAFF. The CDR3 coding sequence is TGTGCCAGCAGCCCCCCTCCGCGGGGGGGGACTGAAGCTTTCTTT.

This chain connects TRBV10-2 to TRBJ2-1, with D perhaps matching TRBD2 (6 bases). V dropped 7 bases and J dropped 7 bases, with 14 bases sitting between them. CDR1 is WSHSY, CDR2 SAAADI, per germline. CDR3 length equals 13 residues. CDR3: CASTLDYRNEQFF. The CDR3 DNA follows: TGCGCCAGCACTTTGGACTATCGGAATGAGCAGTTCTTC.

The chain couples TRBV10-2 to TRBJ2-5; D possibly corresponds to TRBD2 (7 bases). The CDR3 contains 14 residues. Germline V gene sequence: CDR1 WSHSY, CDR2 SAAADI. Trimming took 3 bases from V and 3 from J, leaving 11 bases between them. The CDR3 sequence is CASSDPGGKETQYF. CDR3 bases: TGCGCCAGCAGTGACCCGGGGGGCAAAGAGACCCAGTACTTC.